The 18 T cell receptor beta chains presented below share a single source sample, sequenced in a study of beta chain features in type 1 diabetes. Of the isolated RNA, all was reverse transcribed, and so the sequenced material was expressed TCRB transcripts. Only in-frame clones appear in the TCRdb table, and some are missing; sequencing was by immunoSEQ multiplex PCR. Among about 930,000 clones listed, 17% were seen once. Sample: naive CD4+ T cells from blood. These receptors were obtained from a woman aged 18-29 years in good health.

The V and J genes are TRBV19 and TRBJ1-1; unclear D gene. Trimming stripped 0 bases from V and 11 bases from J, with 16 bases between. CDR3 length: 14 residues. In germline, CDR1 is LNHDA, CDR2 SQIVND (reference sequence). CDR3 DNA sequence: TGTGCCAGTAGTATAGACGGAGGAGTAGTGTGGGCTTTCTTT. Its translation is CASSIDGGVVWAFF.

This clone appeared a few times. Given a much more abundant clone one base away, this may be a read error. Other DNA sequences within the sample encode an identical CDR3. This chain uses TRBV2 with TRBJ2-5; D ambiguous. V was cut by 6 bases and J by 1 base, with 3 bases left in between. The CDR3 sequence is 11 residues long. Germline CDR1 and CDR2: SNHLY and FYNNEI. The CDR3 region is CASSSQETQYF. The CDR3 DNA reads as TGTGCCAGCAGCTCCCAAGAGACCCAGTACTTC.

This clone was counted between two and nine times. As DNA, the CDR3 is TGTGCCAGCAGCTTCTCCGGGACAGGGCTCGAGCAGTACTTC. It yields the protein CASSFSGTGLEQYF. V usage is TRBV7-9 and J usage is TRBJ2-7, with 9 bases lining up with TRBD1. The junction had 6 bases not matched to a gene; V was cut back by 3 bases and J by 6 bases. Per germline, CDR1 SEHNR and CDR2 FQNEAQ (reference sequence). CDR3 length: 14 amino acids.

V is TRBV4-3 and J is TRBJ2-7, with 8 nucleotides matching TRBD2. In germline, CDR1 is LGHNA, CDR2 YSLEER. V lost 3 bases to trimming and J lost 4 bases; unmatched junction nucleotides: 14. The CDR3 spans 17 residues. CDR3 bases: TGCGCCAGCAGCCACCGCGCGGTAGCGGGGTCGGTTTACGAGCAGTACTTC. Amino acids: CASSHRAVAGSVYEQYF.

This clone was found a few times. This chain joins TRBV5-1 and TRBJ2-7, with TRBD1 matching over 10 bases. Germline values: CDR1 SGHRS, CDR2 YFSETQ. CDR3 length equals 15 residues. J lost 2 bases, V lost 7 bases, and 9 bases had no gene match. DNA of the CDR3: TGCGCCAGCCGGGCCGGGGGACAGGGGCCCTACGAGCAGTACTTC. Its translation is CASRAGGQGPYEQYF.

This clone was seen a few times. This chain links TRBV11-2 with TRBJ1-2; weak D call: TRBD1 (5 bases). Trimming shortened V by 4 bases and J by 4 bases, and 19 bases separated the two germline ends. CDR1 SGHAT and CDR2 FQNNGV come from the germline V gene. This CDR3 contains 16 residues. CDR3 sequence (DNA): TGTGCCAGCAGCTCAGTGAGCAGGGAAATGAGCTATGGCTACACCTTC. Its protein product is CASSSVSREMSYGYTF.

This clone has just a few counts. This rearrangement joins TRBV7-2 to TRBJ2-7, with 9 bases identical to TRBD2. Germline V lookup: CDR1 SGHTA, CDR2 FQGNSA. V gave up 2 bases and J gave up 2 bases; unmatched junction bases: 4. This CDR3 spans 15 amino acids. The CDR3 sequence is CASSLIAGAPYEQYF. CDR3 sequence (DNA): TGTGCCAGCAGCTTAATAGCGGGAGCCCCCTACGAGCAGTACTTC.

This clone was counted a few times. The chain recombines TRBV4-3 with TRBJ1-1, with D hard to call. Trimming took off 3 bases at V and 5 bases at J, with 13 bases between the two ends. The V gene's germline CDR1 is LGHNA and CDR2 YSLEER. This CDR3 contains 14 residues. For the CDR3, the DNA is TGCGCCAGCAGCCAGTTCACCGGTTGGACTGAAGCTTTCTTT. It encodes CASSQFTGWTEAFF.

Ten or more counts support this clone. J is TRBJ2-1 and V is TRBV21-1; TRBD2 is taken as the D call from the table, unchecked against the DNA. TRBV21-1 is a pseudogene locus. The length of the CDR3 is 15 residues. The CDR3 is CASSKEGCSYNEQFF. The CDR3 DNA is TGTGCCAGCAGCAAGGAGGGGTGCTCCTACAATGAGCAGTTCTTC.

The rearrangement uses TRBV10-2 and TRBJ2-1; 8 bases align to TRBD2. V dropped 3 bases and J dropped 2; count of bases not matched to a gene: 9. The CDR3 contains 17 residues. Germline-derived CDR1 and CDR2 are WSHSY and SAAADI. The CDR3 region is CASSESGRVLPYNEQFF. The CDR3 nucleotides read TGCGCCAGCAGTGAAAGCGGGAGAGTACTCCCCTACAATGAGCAGTTCTTC.

This clone was observed a few times. The rearrangement links TRBV2 to TRBJ1-5; D remains ambiguous. The CDR3 has 14 amino acids. Per the germline V gene, CDR1 is SNHLY and CDR2 is FYNNEI. Trimming left V 8 bases short and J 4 bases short, with 15 bases between. This chain's CDR3 is CASGSNPGNQPQHF. DNA of the CDR3: TGTGCCAGCGGTTCGAACCCGGGGAATCAGCCCCAGCATTTT.

The sample holds a few counts of this clone. V and J are TRBV2 and TRBJ1-2, with 12 bases fitting TRBD1. The CDR3 consists of 15 residues. The germline CDR1 and CDR2 sequences are SNHLY and FYNNEI. V shed 7 bases, J shed 4 bases, and the junction held 7 bases outside the gene matches. As DNA, the CDR3 is TGTGCCAGCACCGGGACAGGGGGCTCGCTCTATGGCTACACCTTC. Its protein is CASTGTGGSLYGYTF.

This clone was picked up a small number of times. J is TRBJ2-7 and V is TRBV4-2; no clear D. The CDR3 contains 13 residues. CDR1 and CDR2 (germline): LGHNA, YNFKEQ. V was pared by 4 bases and J by 2 bases, with 9 bases between. The CDR3 here is CASSPAVTYEQYF. DNA for the CDR3: TGTGCCAGCAGCCCGGCAGTCACCTACGAGCAGTACTTC.

The chain carries TRBV7-9 and TRBJ2-7; 9 nucleotides match TRBD1. The V gene end was trimmed by 4 bases and the J gene end by 4 bases; junction bases not matched to a gene: 5. Germline CDR1 is SEHNR and CDR2 is FQNEAQ (reference sequence). There are 14 residues in the CDR3. CDR3 DNA: TGTGCCAGCAGCTCTGGACAGGGGACTTACGAGCAGTACTTC. Its protein product is CASSSGQGTYEQYF.

The V and J genes are TRBV20-1 and TRBJ1-2; the match to TRBD1 covers 7 bases. Germline lookup yields CDR1 DFQATT and CDR2 SNEGSKA (reference sequence). The CDR3 length is 10 residues. The CDR3 DNA reads as TGCAGGACAGGGAGCTATGGCTACACCTTC. Protein: CRTGSYGYTF.

This chain connects TRBV6-6 to TRBJ2-7; 8 positions match TRBD1. Trimming cost V 5 bases and J 2 bases; bases outside gene matches: 8. The CDR3 sequence is 15 residues long. CDR1 MNHNY and CDR2 SVGAGI come from the germline V gene (reference sequence). The CDR3 is CASSPRDRSTYEQYF. In DNA form, the CDR3 reads TGTGCCAGCAGTCCCCGGGACAGGAGTACCTACGAGCAGTACTTC.

This clone has only a few counts. The sample carries other DNA sequences with the same CDR3. The rearrangement joins TRBV7-2 to TRBJ2-3; TRBD1 agrees at 10 bases. Germline CDR1 reads SGHTA; CDR2 reads FQGNSA. The V segment lost 2 bases and the J segment 3 bases; nucleotides outside the gene matches: 2. CDR3 length: 15 residues. CDR3 sequence (DNA): TGTGCCAGCAGCTTACGGACAGGGGGAACAGATACGCAGTATTTT. It is translated as CASSLRTGGTDTQYF.

The J gene is TRBJ2-5, the V gene TRBV4-1, with TRBD1 identical over 7 bases. CDR1 MGHRA and CDR2 YSYEKL come from the germline V gene. This CDR3 has 12 amino acids. CDR3 sequence (DNA): TGCGCGAGTTCGACAGGGCGAGAGACCCAGTACTTC. Its protein is CASSTGRETQYF.